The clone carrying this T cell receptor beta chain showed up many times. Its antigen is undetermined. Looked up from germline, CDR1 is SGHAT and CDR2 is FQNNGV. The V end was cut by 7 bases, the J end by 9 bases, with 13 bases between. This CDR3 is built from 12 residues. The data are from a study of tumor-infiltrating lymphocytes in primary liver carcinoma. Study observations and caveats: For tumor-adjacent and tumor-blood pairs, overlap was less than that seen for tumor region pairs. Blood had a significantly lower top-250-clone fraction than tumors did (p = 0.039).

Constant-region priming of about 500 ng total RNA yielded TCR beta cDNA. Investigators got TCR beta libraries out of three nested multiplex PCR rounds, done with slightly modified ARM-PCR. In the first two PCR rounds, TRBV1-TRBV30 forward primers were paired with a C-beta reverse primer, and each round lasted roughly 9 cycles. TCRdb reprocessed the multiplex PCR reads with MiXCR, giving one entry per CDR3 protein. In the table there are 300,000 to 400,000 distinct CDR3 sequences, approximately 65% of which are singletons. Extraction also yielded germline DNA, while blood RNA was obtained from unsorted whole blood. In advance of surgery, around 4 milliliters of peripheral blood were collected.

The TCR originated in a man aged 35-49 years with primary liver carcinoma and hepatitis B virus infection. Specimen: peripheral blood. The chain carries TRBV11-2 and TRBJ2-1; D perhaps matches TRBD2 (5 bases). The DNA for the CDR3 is TGTGCCAGCACCCGAGAGGGAAGTGAGCAGTTCTTC. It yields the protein CASTREGSEQFF.